This is a list of T cell receptor beta chains from one sample in a study of CD8+ T cells in alopecia areata. The method was immunoSEQ multiplex PCR; TCRdb's version includes in-frame clones alone and lacks a portion of them. The sample records more than 200,000 clones, less than 45% being singletons. The sequencing here drew on CD4+ T cells sorted from blood, taken at approximately week 36, from a patient treated with tofacitinib. The receptor source for this set is a human donor with alopecia areata. Each CDR3 is given with its conserved first and last residue. Fields, in order: clone size, J gene, D gene, V gene, CDR3 DNA, CDR3 protein. The D gene is left open where the match is weak. Part of the rows lack a size; the others show once, few, many or a class for expanded clones.

NA | TRBJ2-7 | NA | TRBV29-1 | TGCAGCGTTGGGTTACCGGGCTTCGAGCAGTACTTC | CSVGLPGFEQYF
NA | TRBJ1-1 | NA | TRBV29-1 | TGCAGCGCCCTCCCCCAGGGGAACACTGAAGCTTTCTTT | CSALPQGNTEAFF
NA | TRBJ2-6 | TRBD1 | TRBV23-1 | TGCGCCAGCAGTCAGCCGACAGGGAGAAGGGCCAACGTCCTGACTTTC | CASSQPTGRRANVLTF
NA | TRBJ1-5 | TRBD1 | TRBV19 | TGTGCCAGTAGTCTCTACGCGACAGGGACCAATCAGCCCCAGCATTTT | CASSLYATGTNQPQHF
few | TRBJ1-2 | NA | TRBV18 | TGTGCCAGCTCACCTCCCCGGGGAGGGACCAACTATGGCTACACCTTC | CASSPPRGGTNYGYTF
once | TRBJ2-3 | NA | TRBV5-4 | TGTGCCAGCAGCTTGATGGGTCTGAGTGTAGATACGCAGTATTTT | CASSLMGLSVDTQYF
NA | TRBJ2-2 | TRBD1 | TRBV7-7 | TGTGCCAGCAGCCCGGGACAGGGGTTAGGTGTCACCGGGGAGCTGTTTTTT | CASSPGQGLGVTGELFF
few | TRBJ2-4 | TRBD1 | TRBV2 | TGTGCCAGCATTAACCCGGGACAGAAAAACATTCAGTACTTC | CASINPGQKNIQYF
few | TRBJ2-3 | NA | TRBV29-1 | TGCAGCGTCCTAAGGTGGGGCACAGATACGCAGTATTTT | CSVLRWGTDTQYF
few | TRBJ1-3 | NA | TRBV4-1 | TGCGCCAGCAGCCAAGGTATGGACCGCTCTGGAAACACCATATATTTT | CASSQGMDRSGNTIYF
NA | TRBJ2-5 | NA | TRBV5-1 | TGCGCCAGCAGCCTTACAATGGAAGAGACCCAGTACTTC | CASSLTMEETQYF
few | TRBJ2-1 | TRBD1 | TRBV7-3 | TGTGCCAGCAGCTTGGGACAGGGGTCCTACAATGAGCAGTTCTTC | CASSLGQGSYNEQFF
NA | TRBJ2-1 | NA | TRBV15 | TGTGCCACCAGGGGAGGCACAAACCGGACCTACAATGAGCAGTTCTTC | CATRGGTNRTYNEQFF
few | TRBJ2-5 | NA | TRBV28 | TGTGCCAGCAGGACAAGGGAGACCCAGTACTTC | CASRTRETQYF
NA | TRBJ2-1 | NA | TRBV6-1 | TGTGCCAGCAGCCGCTACAATGAGCAGTTCTTC | CASSRYNEQFF
few | TRBJ2-3 | NA | TRBV5-1 | TGCGCCAGCAGCTGGACAGGCACAGATACGCAGTATTTT | CASSWTGTDTQYF
NA | TRBJ2-3 | NA | TRBV6-6 | TGTGCCAGCAACGAAGGGTTTGGAAGGCCTACGCAGTATTTT | CASNEGFGRPTQYF
once | TRBJ2-7 | TRBD2 | TRBV18 | TGTGCCAGCTCACCATGGCTAGCGGGAGTCTACGAGCAGTACTTC | CASSPWLAGVYEQYF
NA | TRBJ2-7 | TRBD1 | TRBV15 | TGTGCCACCAGCAGAGGGACAGGGGGCTCCTACGAGCAGTACTTC | CATSRGTGGSYEQYF
few | TRBJ1-1 | NA | TRBV29-1 | TGCAGCGTTTTCCGTTCCCATATGAACACTGAAGCTTTCTTT | CSVFRSHMNTEAFF
NA | TRBJ2-7 | TRBD2 | TRBV4-3 | TGCGCCAGCAGCCAAGAAAGGACTAGCTTCTACGAGCAGTACTTC | CASSQERTSFYEQYF
once | TRBJ2-7 | TRBD2 | TRBV18 | TGTGCCAGCTCACCGCTGAGCGGGAACTACGAGCAGTACTTC | CASSPLSGNYEQYF